This TCR beta chain was profiled in a study of T cells in Graves' hyperthyroidism and ophthalmopathy. General study points: Most clonotypes expanded in thyroid above 0.001 were likewise present in blood.

Researchers amplified the TCR beta CDR3 regions from RNA transcripts. The TCR CDR3 first-round RT-PCR relied on the HTBI primer set. Each CDR3 protein is one row after TCRdb ran MiXCR on the multiplex PCR reads. The data hold 600,000 to 850,000 distinct CDR3 sequences, with approximately 18% observed a single time. Remarks on this clonotype: The antigen remains unidentified.

Exclusions: uncontrolled infection, other autoimmune disease, pregnancy, lactation. Germline CDR1 SEHNR, CDR2 FQNEAQ (reference sequence). Losses at the gene ends were 5 bases for V and 4 bases for J; bases not matched to a gene: 8. The CDR3 is 15 residues long. The V gene is TRBV7-9, the J gene TRBJ2-1; 7 nucleotides match TRBD1. The clonotype originates from a woman aged 45-65 years with Graves' hyperthyroidism that later progressed to Graves' ophthalmopathy. Sequencing was carried out using blood. In nucleotides, the CDR3 is TGTGCCAGCAGCGGCCGGGACAGTACTTACAATGAGCAGTTCTTC. Protein sequence: CASSGRDSTYNEQFF. The variable domain in full, with the rest retrieved from reference TRBV7-9 and TRBJ2-1, is DTGVSQNPRHKITKRGQNVTFRCDPISEHNRLYWYRQTLGQGPEFLTYFQNEAQLEKSRLLSDRFSAERPKGSFSTLEIQRTEQGDSAMYLCASSGRDSTYNEQFFGPGTRLTVL.